The 12 T cell receptor beta chains below come from one sample, sequenced in a study of T cells after yellow fever vaccination. Via MiXCR, TCRdb re-called the 5' RACE reads, giving one row per CDR3 protein. This sample has 300,000 to 400,000 distinct CDR3 sequences, with 8.7% found just once. Sequenced here: PBMCs, sampled on the day of the first yellow fever vaccination. The source of these receptors is a man aged 18 to 30 who received the YFV17D yellow fever vaccine.

The CDR3, as DNA: TGTGCCAGCAGATCGACCAGAAGAGCTGGCGGCTACACCTTC. Residues: CASRSTRRAGGYTF. The chain carries TRBV14 and TRBJ1-2, with D hard to call. Germline CDR1 is SGHDN and CDR2 is FVKESK. This CDR3 spans 14 amino acids. The V and J ends lost 6 bases and 8 bases respectively, with 19 bases between them.

V usage is TRBV2 and J usage is TRBJ2-7, with D possibly matching TRBD1 (5 bases). Germline assignment: CDR1 SNHLY and CDR2 FYNNEI. The CDR3 is 13 residues long. V was shortened by 6 bases and J by 3 bases, with 12 bases between the two germline ends. The CDR3, as DNA: TGTGCCAGCAGCGCGACAGCGTTCTACGAGCAGTACTTC. This codes for CASSATAFYEQYF. Combining the CDR3 with reference TRBV2 and TRBJ2-7 gives the whole variable domain EPEVTQTPSHQVTQMGQEVILRCVPISNHLYFYWYRQILGQKVEFLVSFYNNEISEKSEIFDDQFSVERPDGSNFTLKIRSTKLEDSAMYFCASSATAFYEQYFGPGTRLTVT.

This clonotype has just a few counts. V usage is TRBV6-1 and J usage is TRBJ1-4; D uncertain. Per germline, CDR1 MNHNS and CDR2 SASEGT. The V end was cut by 8 bases, the J end by 4 bases, with 11 bases between. There are 13 residues in the CDR3. The CDR3 DNA reads as TGTGCCAGCTCACGGGGTCTTAATGAAAAACTGTTTTTT. Protein product: CASSRGLNEKLFF.

The chain recombines TRBV27 with TRBJ1-2, with D unclear. Trimming pared 5 bases from V and 2 bases from J, leaving 12 bases between. The germline V gene encodes CDR1 MNHEY and CDR2 SMNVEV (reference sequence). This CDR3 has 14 amino acids. CDR3 protein: CASSDARGNYGYTF. In DNA form, the CDR3 reads TGTGCCAGCAGTGACGCGCGTGGAAACTATGGCTACACCTTC.

This clonotype was found a few times. This chain uses TRBV27 with TRBJ1-5; D perhaps matches TRBD1 (5 bases). This CDR3 contains 15 residues. Germline CDR1 and CDR2: MNHEY and SMNVEV (reference sequence). Trimming removed 6 bases from V and 4 bases from J, with 16 bases in between. For the CDR3, the DNA is TGTGCCAGCAGGGACTTCTTTCAGGGTAATCAGCCCCAGCATTTT. It is translated as CASRDFFQGNQPQHF.

The V call is TRBV12-2, the J call TRBJ1-5. TRBV12-2 has pseudogene status. CDR3 length: 12 amino acids. CDR3 region: CASRFRGQPQHF. CDR3 bases: TGTGCAAGTCGCTTCAGAGGTCAGCCCCAGCATTTT.

This chain connects TRBV7-2 to TRBJ2-1; no clear D. Trimming took off 1 base at V and 5 bases at J, with 9 bases between the two ends. The germline V gene has CDR1 SGHTA and CDR2 FQGNSA. The CDR3 has 14 amino acids. CDR3 sequence: CASSLVGEDNEQFF. The CDR3 DNA follows: TGTGCCAGCAGCTTAGTTGGCGAAGACAATGAGCAGTTCTTC.

The chain has TRBV7-8 and TRBJ2-7; 7 bases fit TRBD1. Germline values: CDR1 SGHVS, CDR2 FQNEAQ. This CDR3 comprises 14 residues. J lost 1 base, V lost 3 bases, and 3 bases had no gene match. The chain's CDR3 is CASSLTGRSYEQYF. The CDR3 nucleotides are TGTGCCAGCAGCTTGACAGGGCGATCCTACGAGCAGTACTTC.

This chain connects TRBV5-4 to TRBJ2-5, with D unclear. CDR1 is SGHNT, CDR2 YYREEE, per germline (reference sequence). V lost 6 bases and J 0 bases, leaving 9 bases between the germline ends. The CDR3 covers 13 residues. The CDR3 sequence is CASNQRNQETQYF. The CDR3 DNA reads as TGTGCCAGCAACCAAAGGAACCAAGAGACCCAGTACTTC.

This clonotype was counted at least ten times. The chain combines TRBV30 with TRBJ2-2; 8 bases align to TRBD1. Germline V lookup: CDR1 GTSNPN, CDR2 SVGIG (reference sequence). V was pared by 5 bases and J by 3 bases, with 5 bases of the junction left unmatched. The CDR3 has 14 residues. As DNA, the CDR3 is TGTGCCTGGTTGGGACAGGCCTACACCGGGGAGCTGTTTTTT. This gives the protein CAWLGQAYTGELFF.

This clonotype was found a few times. This chain connects TRBV4-1 to TRBJ2-3, with 9 bases aligning to TRBD2. Germline V CDR1 and CDR2: MGHRA, YSYEKL. V gave up 0 bases and J gave up 4 bases; unmatched junction bases: 11. CDR3 size: 18 residues. CDR3 in amino acids: CASSQEGSARGGADTQYF. In nucleotides, the CDR3 is TGCGCCAGCAGCCAAGAAGGAAGCGCGCGGGGGGGCGCAGATACGCAGTATTTT.

This clonotype occurred many times. The rearrangement links TRBV5-6 to TRBJ2-7, with unresolved D. Trimming shortened V by 3 bases and J by 3 bases, and 4 bases separated the two germline ends. The germline V gene has CDR1 SGHDT and CDR2 YYEEEE. The CDR3 consists of 11 residues. The CDR3 DNA reads TGTGCCAGCAGCTCATACTACGAGCAGTACGTC. It yields the protein CASSSYYEQYV.